A single T cell receptor beta chain is shown here with its context. What it binds is unknown. The authors obtained roughly 1.8 micrograms of genomic DNA from cryopreserved PBMCs for TCR beta libraries. Data came from immunoSEQ multiplex PCR; TCRdb stores just in-frame clones and leaves some out. Among over 200,000 clones listed, 75% to 85% were seen once. The source of the sample is a study of cytotoxic CD8 clonotypes in ibrutinib-treated CLL. General study results and limits: Treatment left the uncommon public clonotypes either contracted or stable in frequency. Investigators sampled sustained-remission and progressing patients at differing times. Increased clonality at ibrutinib response gave way to a return toward baseline at progression.

CDR1 is MGHDK and CDR2 is SYGVNS in the germline V gene. The CDR3 is made up of 14 amino acids. Trimming shortened V by 4 bases and J by 2 bases, and 11 bases separated the two germline ends. The chain employs TRBV25-1 and TRBJ2-5, with a weak D call TRBD2 (5 bases). The clonotype was recovered from a human donor with chronic lymphocytic leukemia. Sequences were derived from PBMCs, sampled after 12 months of ibrutinib treatment. The CDR3 loop reads CASSVRGEQETQYF. CDR3 bases: TGTGCCAGCAGTGTCCGGGGAGAACAAGAGACCCAGTACTTC.